This T cell receptor beta chain was recorded in a study of a mutant IDH1 vaccine in newly diagnosed glioma. The wider study: Previous care, which was radiotherapy, temozolomide, or both, most often involved both.

Remarks on this clone: The antigen is undetermined.

This sample's time point: week 47, end of study. With topical imiquimod, each dose of the vaccine consisted of 300 ug of mutant IDH1 20-mer peptide. Germline-derived CDR1 and CDR2 are SGHRS and YFSETQ. The CDR3 contains 14 residues. V lost 0 bases, J lost 0 bases, and 5 bases lay in between. Clones were sequenced by immunoSEQ multiplex PCR, and TCRdb holds only the in-frame ones, with some missing. The top ten clones hold around a sixth of a sample with approximately 12,000 clones, about 81% of them seen once. The receptor's source is a man aged 25 to 45 with glioma. The genes are TRBV5-1 and TRBJ2-3; D call uncertain. Sequenced here: PBMCs, sampled from a glioma patient whose treatment included an IDH1 peptide vaccine. The CDR3 protein is CASSLERSTDTQYF. CDR3 DNA: TGCGCCAGCAGCTTGGAACGAAGCACAGATACGCAGTATTTT.